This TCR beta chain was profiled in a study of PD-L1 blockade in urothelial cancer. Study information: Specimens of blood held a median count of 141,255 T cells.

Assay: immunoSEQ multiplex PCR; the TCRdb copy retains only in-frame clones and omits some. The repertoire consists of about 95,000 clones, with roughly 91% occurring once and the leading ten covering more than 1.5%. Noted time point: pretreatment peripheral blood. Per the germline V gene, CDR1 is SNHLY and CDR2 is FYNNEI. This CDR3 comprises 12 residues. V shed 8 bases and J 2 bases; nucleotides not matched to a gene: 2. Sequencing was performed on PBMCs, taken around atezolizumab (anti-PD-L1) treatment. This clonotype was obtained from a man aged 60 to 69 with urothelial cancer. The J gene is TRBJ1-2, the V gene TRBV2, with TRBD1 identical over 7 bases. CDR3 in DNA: TGTGCCAGCTGGGGACAGAACTATGGCTACACCTTC. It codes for CASWGQNYGYTF.